Sequencing of this T cell receptor (beta chain) was carried out in a study of T cell responses to AZD1222 COVID-19 vaccine. The CDR3 length is 14 residues. Deletions cut 7 bases from V and 8 bases from J, with 17 bases between. The germline V gene has CDR1 MDHEN and CDR2 SYDVKM. Clones were sequenced by immunoSEQ multiplex PCR, and TCRdb holds only the in-frame ones, with some missing. Of around 130,000 clones listed, roughly 93% were seen once; the top ten hold 2.5% to 4%. The origin of this receptor is an adult in good health. The rearrangement links TRBV28 to TRBJ1-4, with a possible D match to TRBD1 (5 bases). The specimen was peripheral blood, collected on day 0 of AZD1222 vaccination. Here the CDR3 reads CASTIGGTEEKLFF. CDR3 bases: TGTGCCAGCACCATCGGGGGGACTGAGGAAAAACTGTTTTTT.